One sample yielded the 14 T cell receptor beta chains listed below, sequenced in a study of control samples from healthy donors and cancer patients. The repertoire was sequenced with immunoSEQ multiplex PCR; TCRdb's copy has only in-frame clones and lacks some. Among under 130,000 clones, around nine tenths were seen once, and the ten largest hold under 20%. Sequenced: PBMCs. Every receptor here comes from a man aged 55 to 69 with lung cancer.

The CDR3 region is CASSGISGTEAFF. Here the CDR3 DNA reads TGTGCCAGCTCCGGCATCTCTGGCACTGAAGCTTTCTTT. This chain joins TRBV18 and TRBJ1-1; D uncertain. The CDR3 extends over 13 amino acids. V shed 6 bases and J shed 4 bases, with 12 bases lying between them. Looked up from germline, CDR1 is KGHSH and CDR2 is LQKENI.

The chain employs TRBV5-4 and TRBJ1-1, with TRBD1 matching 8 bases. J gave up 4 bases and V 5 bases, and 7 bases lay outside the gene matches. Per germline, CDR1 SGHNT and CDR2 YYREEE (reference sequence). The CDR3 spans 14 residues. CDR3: CASSYAGGSTEAFF. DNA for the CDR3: TGTGCCAGCAGTTATGCAGGGGGCTCCACTGAAGCTTTCTTT.

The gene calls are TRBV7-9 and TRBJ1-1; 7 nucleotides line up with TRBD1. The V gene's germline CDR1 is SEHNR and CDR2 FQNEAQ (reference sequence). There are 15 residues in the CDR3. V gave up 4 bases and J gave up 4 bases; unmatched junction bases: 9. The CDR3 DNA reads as TGTGCCAGCAGCTCAAACAGGGGAGGGGTCACTGAAGCTTTCTTT. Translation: CASSSNRGGVTEAFF.

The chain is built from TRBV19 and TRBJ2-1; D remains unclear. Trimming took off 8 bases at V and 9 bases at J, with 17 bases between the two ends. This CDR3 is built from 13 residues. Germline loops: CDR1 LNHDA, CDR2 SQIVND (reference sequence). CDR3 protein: CASRPKAMGEQFF. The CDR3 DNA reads TGTGCCAGTCGACCGAAGGCTATGGGTGAGCAGTTCTTC.

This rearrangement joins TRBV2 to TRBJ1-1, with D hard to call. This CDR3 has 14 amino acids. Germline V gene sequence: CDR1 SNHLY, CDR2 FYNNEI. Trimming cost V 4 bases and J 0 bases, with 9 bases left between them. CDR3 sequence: CASSGWQMNTEAFF. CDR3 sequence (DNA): TGTGCCAGCAGTGGTTGGCAGATGAACACTGAAGCTTTCTTT.

CDR3 amino acids: CASSPSPARAGTGELFF. CDR3 in DNA: TGTGCCAGCAGTCCCTCCCCCGCCAGGGCGGGCACCGGGGAGCTGTTTTTT. This chain joins TRBV13 and TRBJ2-2, with D perhaps given as TRBD1 or TRBD2 (5 bases each). Trimming removed 6 bases from V and 4 bases from J, with 21 bases in between. This CDR3 has 17 residues. Germline V gives CDR1 PRHDT, CDR2 FYEKMQ (reference sequence).

Here the CDR3 reads CASSWIQETQYF. CDR3 coding DNA: TGTGCCAGCAGCTGGATCCAAGAGACCCAGTACTTC. This sequence joins TRBV5-6 and TRBJ2-5; D ambiguous. The length of the CDR3 is 12 residues. V lost 3 bases, J lost 1 base, and 4 bases lay in between. CDR1 SGHDT and CDR2 YYEEEE come from the germline V gene.

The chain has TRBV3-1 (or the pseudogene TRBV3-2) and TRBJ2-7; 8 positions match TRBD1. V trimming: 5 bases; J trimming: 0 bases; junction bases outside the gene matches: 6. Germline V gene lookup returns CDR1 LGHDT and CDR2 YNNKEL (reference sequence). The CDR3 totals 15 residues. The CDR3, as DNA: TGTGCCAGCAGCTTGAGGACAGGGAGCTCCTACGAGCAGTACGTC. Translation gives CASSLRTGSSYEQYV.

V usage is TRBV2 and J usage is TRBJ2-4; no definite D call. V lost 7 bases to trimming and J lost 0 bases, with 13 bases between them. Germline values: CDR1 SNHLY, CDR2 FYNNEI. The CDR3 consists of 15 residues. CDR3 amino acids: CASTPTQLAKNIQYF. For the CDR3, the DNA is TGTGCCAGCACACCAACACAGCTAGCCAAAAACATTCAGTACTTC.

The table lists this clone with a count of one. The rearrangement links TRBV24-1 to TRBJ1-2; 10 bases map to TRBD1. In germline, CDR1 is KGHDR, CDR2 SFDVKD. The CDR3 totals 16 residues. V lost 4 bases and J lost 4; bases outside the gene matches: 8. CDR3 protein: CATSDPRDRGGYGYTF. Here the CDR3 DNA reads TGTGCCACCAGTGACCCCCGGGACAGGGGTGGCTATGGCTACACCTTC.

The CDR3 DNA is TGTGCCAGCTCACCACCGAACCGGGGTCGTACCGGGGAGCTGTTTTTT. Protein sequence: CASSPPNRGRTGELFF. V gene TRBV18 combines with J gene TRBJ2-2, with D possibly being TRBD2 (5 bases). Trimming took off 0 bases at V and 5 bases at J, with 13 bases between the two ends. The V gene's germline CDR1 is KGHSH and CDR2 LQKENI. The CDR3 length is 16 residues.

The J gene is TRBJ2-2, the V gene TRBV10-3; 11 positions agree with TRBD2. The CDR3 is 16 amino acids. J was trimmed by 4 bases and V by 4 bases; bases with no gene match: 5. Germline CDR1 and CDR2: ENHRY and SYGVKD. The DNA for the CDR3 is TGTGCCATCAGTGCACTAGCGGGGGTTCTCACCGGGGAGCTGTTTTTT. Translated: CAISALAGVLTGELFF.

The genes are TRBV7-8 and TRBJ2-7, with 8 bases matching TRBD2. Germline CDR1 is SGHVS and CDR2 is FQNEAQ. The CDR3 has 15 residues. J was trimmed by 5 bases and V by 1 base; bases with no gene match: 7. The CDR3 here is CASSLEAGGFDEQYF. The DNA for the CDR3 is TGTGCCAGCAGCTTAGAGGCGGGGGGATTTGACGAGCAGTACTTC.

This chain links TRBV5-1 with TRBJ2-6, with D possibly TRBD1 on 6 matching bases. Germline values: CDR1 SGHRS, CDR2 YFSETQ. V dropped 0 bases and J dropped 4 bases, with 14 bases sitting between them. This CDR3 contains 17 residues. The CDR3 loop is CASSLAAQGTGANVLTF. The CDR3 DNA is TGCGCCAGCAGCTTGGCTGCACAGGGTACGGGGGCCAACGTCCTGACTTTC.